Presented here are 23 T cell receptor beta chains from one specimen sequenced in a study of blood T cell repertoires in COVID-19. The table came from immunoSEQ multiplex PCR; TCRdb's copy has only in-frame clones and leaves some out. In the table there are about 24,000 clones, approximately 85% of which are singletons. The sequenced sample consisted of peripheral blood. These TCRs come from a human donor in a cohort sampled during active COVID-19.

The chain joins TRBV27 to TRBJ2-5, with D possibly matching TRBD2 (6 bases). The CDR3 totals 11 residues. The V and J ends lost 5 bases and 14 bases respectively, with 15 bases between them. The germline CDR1 and CDR2 sequences are MNHEY and SMNVEV (reference sequence). The CDR3 loop reads CASSGHSGLYF. CDR3 coding DNA: TGTGCCAGCAGTGGTCATAGCGGCCTCTACTTC.

This clone is categorized as medium-sized (0.01 to 0.1%). The rearrangement joins TRBV7-7 to TRBJ2-2, with TRBD1 matching over 11 bases. The V gene's germline CDR1 is SSHAT and CDR2 FNYEAQ (reference sequence). The CDR3 is 17 residues long. V gave up 3 bases and J gave up 0 bases; unmatched junction bases: 3. The chain's CDR3 is CASSFGQGASNTGELFF. The CDR3 nucleotides are TGTGCCAGCAGCTTTGGACAGGGGGCTTCGAACACCGGGGAGCTGTTTTTT.

In nucleotides, the CDR3 is TGTGCCATCAGTGAGATGGGCAGGATGAACACTGAAGCTTTCTTT. Translating it yields CAISEMGRMNTEAFF. The chain recombines TRBV10-3 with TRBJ1-1; D is unresolved. The CDR3 runs to 15 residues. Germline V gene sequence: CDR1 ENHRY, CDR2 SYGVKD. The V gene lost 2 bases and the J gene lost 0 bases, with 10 bases spanning the gap.

The chain uses TRBV27 and TRBJ2-7; 10 bases line up with TRBD2. CDR3 length: 20 amino acids. After removal of 2 bases from V and 4 bases from J, the junction contained 20 bases not matched to a gene. CDR1 is MNHEY and CDR2 is SMNVEV in the germline V gene (reference sequence). The CDR3 coding sequence is TGTGCCAGCAGTTTAGCCCCTAGCGGGGGCCAACCCCCCGCAGCTTACGAGCAGTACTTC. Encoded protein: CASSLAPSGGQPPAAYEQYF.

V is TRBV6-2 or TRBV6-3 and J is TRBJ1-3; no firm D call. CDR3 length: 14 residues. V lost 5 bases to trimming and J lost 4 bases, with 12 bases between them. Germline assignment: CDR1 MNHEY and CDR2 SVGEGT. The CDR3 here is CASSDRGYGNTIYF. CDR3 DNA sequence: TGTGCCAGCAGTGACCGGGGATACGGAAACACCATATATTTT.

This chain links TRBV5-6 with TRBJ1-5, with D hard to call. CDR1 is SGHDT and CDR2 is YYEEEE in the germline V gene. Trimming cost V 4 bases and J 6 bases, with 14 bases left between them. The CDR3 covers 14 residues. This CDR3 reads CASSQSRVTQPQHF. In DNA, the CDR3 is TGTGCCAGCAGCCAGTCGAGGGTTACTCAGCCCCAGCATTTT. The entire variable domain, with the rest obtained from reference TRBV5-6 and TRBJ1-5, is as follows: DAGVTQSPTHLIKTRGQQVTLRCSPKSGHDTVSWYQQALGQGPQFIFQYYEEEERQRGNFPDRFSGHQFPNYSSELNVNALLLGDSALYLCASSQSRVTQPQHFGDGTRLSIL.

The chain combines TRBV7-2 with TRBJ1-6, with TRBD1 as a possible D gene (6 bases). Trimming cost V 5 bases and J 6 bases, with 17 bases left between them. Germline values: CDR1 SGHTA, CDR2 FQGNSA. This CDR3 contains 16 residues. The CDR3 bases are TGTGCCAGCAGCCCGAGGGGGGGGACACTTAATTCACCCCTCCACTTT. It encodes CASSPRGGTLNSPLHF.

The gene calls are TRBV9 and TRBJ2-7; 7 nucleotides match TRBD1. The length of the CDR3 is 15 residues. The V gene end was trimmed by 4 bases and the J gene end by 3 bases; junction bases not matched to a gene: 10. Germline V lookup: CDR1 SGDLS, CDR2 YYNGEE. The CDR3 sequence is CASSPTGQLYYEQYF. CDR3 sequence (DNA): TGTGCCAGCAGCCCGACGGGACAGCTTTACTACGAGCAGTACTTC.

The gene calls are TRBV7-2 and TRBJ2-3, with TRBD2 matching over 12 bases. This CDR3 region has 19 residues. With 0 bases clipped from V and 1 base from J, the junction kept 8 bases outside the gene matches. CDR1 is SGHTA, CDR2 FQGNSA, per germline. The CDR3 coding sequence is TGTGCCAGCAGCTTAGCGGTGCTAGCGGGGGGGCGGGGCACAGATACGCAGTATTTT. This sequence encodes CASSLAVLAGGRGTDTQYF.

This clone was counted once. The chain couples TRBV9 to TRBJ2-7; 10 bases map to TRBD1. The germline V gene has CDR1 SGDLS and CDR2 YYNGEE. Trimming removed 3 bases from V and 5 bases from J; junction bases left unmatched: 11. This CDR3 is built from 16 residues. CDR3 amino acids: CASSASPGQGLHEQYF. For the CDR3, the DNA is TGTGCCAGCAGCGCTTCTCCGGGACAGGGGCTCCACGAGCAGTACTTC.

The chain links TRBV2 to TRBJ2-7, with 13 bases matching TRBD2. J was trimmed by 2 bases and V by 6 bases; bases with no gene match: 1. Per the germline V gene, CDR1 is SNHLY and CDR2 is FYNNEI. CDR3 length: 14 residues. The CDR3 sequence: CASRGLAGPYEQYF. DNA of the CDR3: TGTGCCAGCAGGGGACTAGCGGGACCCTACGAGCAGTACTTC. Combining the CDR3 with reference TRBV2 and TRBJ2-7 gives the whole variable domain EPEVTQTPSHQVTQMGQEVILRCVPISNHLYFYWYRQILGQKVEFLVSFYNNEISEKSEIFDDQFSVERPDGSNFTLKIRSTKLEDSAMYFCASRGLAGPYEQYFGPGTRLTVT.

The rearrangement uses TRBV5-6 and TRBJ2-7, with 8 bases identical to TRBD1. From germline, CDR1 is SGHDT and CDR2 YYEEEE. CDR3 length equals 15 residues. V was clipped by 5 bases and J by 3 bases; unmatched bases: 10. The CDR3 nucleotides are TGTGCCAGCAGTTTAGAAAGACAGGGGAACTACGAGCAGTACTTC. It is translated as CASSLERQGNYEQYF.

The CDR3 region is CASSLGQGLGYEQYF. CDR3 DNA: TGTGCCAGCAGCTTAGGGCAGGGCCTCGGGTACGAGCAGTACTTC. The gene calls are TRBV13 and TRBJ2-7, with TRBD1 as a possible D gene (5 bases). Trimming left V 0 bases short and J 4 bases short, with 13 bases between. The CDR3 runs 15 residues. Germline CDR1 PRHDT, CDR2 FYEKMQ (reference sequence).

This chain links TRBV3-1 (or the pseudogene TRBV3-2) with TRBJ2-2; D might be TRBD1 (6 bases). This CDR3 has 15 residues. V gave up 4 bases and J gave up 1 base, with 10 bases separating them. In germline, CDR1 is LGHDT, CDR2 YNNKEL (reference sequence). The chain's CDR3 is CASSLKTGNTGELFF. In DNA, the CDR3 is TGTGCCAGCAGCCTAAAGACAGGGAACACCGGGGAGCTGTTTTTT.

This chain links TRBV5-1 with TRBJ2-1; 8 bases line up with TRBD1. The junction had 11 bases not matched to a gene; V was cut back by 4 bases and J by 8 bases. This CDR3 is 15 amino acids long. Germline loops: CDR1 SGHRS, CDR2 YFSETQ. The CDR3 DNA sequence: TGCGCCAGCAGCGTCACTGCGGACAGGGTCCATGAGCAGTTCTTC. It encodes CASSVTADRVHEQFF.

The V and J genes are TRBV19 and TRBJ2-1; TRBD2 matches at 16 bases. This CDR3 region has 16 residues. From germline, CDR1 is LNHDA and CDR2 SQIVND (reference sequence). Trimming removed 3 bases from V and 14 bases from J; junction bases left unmatched: 10. The CDR3 DNA follows: TGTGCCAGTAGTATCTACGGGACTAGCGGGGGGGCAAGCAAGTTCTTC. It translates to CASSIYGTSGGASKFF.

The chain is built from TRBV28 and TRBJ1-3; perhaps TRBD1 as D (5 bases). Germline CDR1 MDHEN, CDR2 SYDVKM. V was pared by 8 bases and J by 0 bases, with 14 bases between. The CDR3 totals 15 residues. CDR3 sequence: CASVRRVGSGNTIYF. CDR3 bases: TGTGCCAGCGTACGCAGGGTCGGCTCTGGAAACACCATATATTTT.

This chain joins TRBV19 and TRBJ2-2, with a weak D call TRBD1 (6 bases). V was trimmed by 2 bases and J by 2 bases, leaving 12 bases between them. CDR3 length: 16 amino acids. Germline-derived CDR1 and CDR2 are LNHDA and SQIVND (reference sequence). CDR3 sequence reads: CASSIRKDRNTGELFF. DNA of the CDR3: TGTGCCAGTAGTATACGGAAGGACAGAAACACCGGGGAGCTGTTTTTT.

The chain has TRBV11-3 and TRBJ2-7; the match to TRBD2 covers 7 bases. Trimming cost V 5 bases and J 7 bases; bases outside gene matches: 5. This CDR3 is 12 amino acids long. The V gene's germline CDR1 is SGHNT and CDR2 YENEEA. The CDR3: CASSPTGGEQYF. CDR3 DNA sequence: TGTGCCAGCAGCCCTACGGGGGGAGAGCAGTACTTC.

The chain uses TRBV7-9 and TRBJ1-1; no clear D. The V gene's germline CDR1 is SEHNR and CDR2 FQNEAQ (reference sequence). The V and J ends lost 7 bases and 1 base respectively, with 13 bases between them. This CDR3 has 14 amino acids. The CDR3 coding sequence is TGTGCCAGCATCCCCGCGGTTGAGAACACTGAAGCTTTCTTT. Translation gives CASIPAVENTEAFF.

The CDR3 spells CASSSGLVGSTDTQYF. The CDR3 bases are TGCGCCAGCAGCTCCGGACTAGTCGGGTCCACAGATACGCAGTATTTT. J is TRBJ2-3 and V is TRBV5-1; 7 nucleotides line up with TRBD2. J lost 2 bases, V lost 3 bases, and 9 bases had no gene match. This CDR3 has 16 amino acids. Per germline, CDR1 SGHRS and CDR2 YFSETQ.

The J gene is TRBJ2-5, the V gene TRBV4-2; 15 nucleotides line up with TRBD2. Germline CDR1 is LGHNA and CDR2 is YNFKEQ. The CDR3 length is 18 residues. With 4 bases clipped from V and 5 bases from J, the junction kept 11 bases outside the gene matches. This CDR3 reads CASSPRTSGGARLETQYF. Written as DNA, the CDR3 is TGTGCCAGCAGCCCGCGGACTAGCGGGGGGGCGAGGCTGGAGACCCAGTACTTC.

The chain couples TRBV5-4 to TRBJ2-7, with D maybe TRBD1 (6 bases). Trimming pared 0 bases from V and 2 bases from J, leaving 9 bases between. CDR1 and CDR2 from the germline V gene are SGHNT and YYREEE (reference sequence). The CDR3 loop spans 14 amino acids. CDR3 nucleotide sequence: TGTGCCAGCAGCTTGGCCGAGGGGGCCTACGAGCAGTACTTC. As protein: CASSLAEGAYEQYF.